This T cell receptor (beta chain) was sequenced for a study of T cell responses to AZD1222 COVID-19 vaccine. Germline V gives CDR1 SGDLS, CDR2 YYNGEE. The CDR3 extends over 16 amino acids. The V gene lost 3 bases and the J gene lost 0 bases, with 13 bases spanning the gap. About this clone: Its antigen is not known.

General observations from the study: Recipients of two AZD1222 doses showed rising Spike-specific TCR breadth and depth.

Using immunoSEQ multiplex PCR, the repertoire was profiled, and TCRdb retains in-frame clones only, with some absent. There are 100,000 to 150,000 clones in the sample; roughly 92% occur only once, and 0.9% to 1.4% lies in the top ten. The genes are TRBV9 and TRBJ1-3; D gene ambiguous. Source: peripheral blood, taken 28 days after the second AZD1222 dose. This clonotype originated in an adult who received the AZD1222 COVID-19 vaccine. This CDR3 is CASSASPGDSGNTIYF. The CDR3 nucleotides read TGTGCCAGCAGCGCTTCGCCGGGAGACTCTGGAAACACCATATATTTT.